This T cell receptor (beta chain) came from a study of T-cell reconstitution after alpha-beta-depleted transplantation in children. Study observations and caveats: It was newly produced T cells that mostly accounted for T-cell counts and diversity one year after transplant. Alpha-beta T cells about two months after transplant reportedly derived from several hundred expanded graft clones. For some patients, TCRbeta diversity was high at day 60 because of recipient T cells and thymic progenitors that survived.

Preparing the TCRbeta library involved the use of unique molecular identifiers. Each CDR3 protein is one row after TCRdb ran MiXCR on the PCR reads. This sample has almost 600,000 distinct CDR3 sequences, with 27% found just once. Regarding this clonotype: Its specificity is unknown.

This specimen was PBMCs, taken before TCRalphabeta/CD19-depleted stem cell transplant. This receptor was identified in a boy in the first two years of life with Wiskott-Aldrich syndrome, due to receive a stem cell transplant.

The CDR3 sequence is CASSMSDGTDTQYF. CDR3 coding DNA: TGCGCCAGCAGCATGTCGGACGGCACAGATACGCAGTATTTT. This chain uses TRBV5-1 with TRBJ2-3; D gene unclear. CDR1 is SGHRS and CDR2 is YFSETQ in the germline V gene. The CDR3 has 14 residues. Trimming pared 4 bases from V and 1 base from J, leaving 10 bases between.